A single sample gave rise to the 17 T cell receptor beta chains below, sequenced in a study of cytotoxic CD8 clonotypes in ibrutinib-treated CLL. TCRdb's copy holds only in-frame clones and misses some; the assay was immunoSEQ multiplex PCR. The profile shows some 290,000 clones, more than 65% of them singletons. The starting material was PBMCs, obtained before ibrutinib treatment. These receptors all come from a human donor with chronic lymphocytic leukemia.

The rearrangement uses TRBV19 and TRBJ2-2, with D possibly being TRBD1 or TRBD2 (5 bases each). The V and J ends lost 3 bases and 5 bases respectively, with 25 bases between them. The germline V gene has CDR1 LNHDA and CDR2 SQIVND (reference sequence). The CDR3 is made up of 19 amino acids. The CDR3 DNA follows: TGTGCCAGTAGTATCCCTGGACGGGGCGGGTATCGGGCAACCGGGGAGCTGTTTTTT. The encoded protein is CASSIPGRGGYRATGELFF.

The chain combines TRBV5-6 with TRBJ1-1; possible D gene TRBD1, 6 bases. CDR1 SGHDT and CDR2 YYEEEE come from the germline V gene. The length of the CDR3 is 17 residues. The V end was cut by 4 bases, the J end by 1 base, with 20 bases between. Here the CDR3 reads CASSGKRPGTKNTEAFF. DNA for the CDR3: TGTGCCAGCAGCGGGAAAAGGCCCGGGACAAAGAACACTGAAGCTTTCTTT.

The chain is built from TRBV19 and TRBJ2-7; 14 bases map to TRBD2. The CDR3 contains 16 residues. Germline V lookup: CDR1 LNHDA, CDR2 SQIVND (reference sequence). V was pared by 8 bases and J by 4 bases, with 10 bases of the junction left unmatched. The CDR3 sequence is CASDSTGTSGSYEQYF. In DNA form, the CDR3 reads TGTGCCAGTGATTCAACCGGGACTAGCGGGAGTTACGAGCAGTACTTC.

The rearrangement links TRBV15 to TRBJ1-2; D not certain. V gave up 3 bases and J gave up 6 bases, with 11 bases separating them. The CDR3 has 13 residues. Germline values: CDR1 LNHNV, CDR2 YYDKDF (reference sequence). The CDR3 sequence: CATSRGSGDGYTF. The DNA of the CDR3 is TGTGCCACCAGCAGGGGGAGTGGGGATGGCTACACCTTC.

The chain recombines TRBV10-3 with TRBJ2-7; D ambiguous. The CDR3 spans 13 residues. Trimming shortened V by 3 bases and J by 1 base, and 7 bases separated the two germline ends. The germline CDR1 and CDR2 sequences are ENHRY and SYGVKD. CDR3: CAISDRPSYEQYF. The DNA for the CDR3 is TGTGCCATCAGTGATCGTCCGTCCTACGAGCAGTACTTC.

V and J are TRBV9 and TRBJ1-2, with a possible D match to TRBD1 (5 bases). The V gene lost 4 bases and the J gene lost 2 bases, with 12 bases spanning the gap. The CDR3 has 14 residues. The germline CDR1 and CDR2 sequences are SGDLS and YYNGEE. CDR3 DNA: TGTGCCAGCAGCTCCGGGGCCCCCAACTATGGCTACACCTTC. Protein sequence: CASSSGAPNYGYTF.

The chain has TRBV5-8 and TRBJ1-1, with TRBD1 matching 11 bases. This CDR3 contains 17 residues. CDR1 and CDR2 from the germline V gene are SGHTS and YDEGEE. Trimming removed 4 bases from V and 0 bases from J; junction bases left unmatched: 8. DNA of the CDR3: TGTGCCAGCAGCGAAGGGACAGGGGGAATTATGAACACTGAAGCTTTCTTT. Residues: CASSEGTGGIMNTEAFF. Full variable domain (remainder filled in from reference TRBV5-8 and TRBJ1-1): EAGVTQSPTHLIKTRGQQATLRCSPISGHTSVYWYQQALGLGLQFLLWYDEGEERNRGNFPPRFSGRQFPNYSSELNVNALELEDSALYLCASSEGTGGIMNTEAFFGQGTRLTVV.

The J gene is TRBJ2-5, the V gene TRBV19; 9 nucleotides match TRBD2. V shed 7 bases, J shed 5 bases, and the junction held 14 bases outside the gene matches. CDR1 LNHDA and CDR2 SQIVND come from the germline V gene (reference sequence). CDR3 length: 16 amino acids. The CDR3 coding sequence is TGTGCCAGTAATCCGCAGGGGTTAGCGGGAGTGGAGACCCAGTACTTC. Translating gives CASNPQGLAGVETQYF.

The chain joins TRBV2 to TRBJ2-7; 10 nucleotides line up with TRBD2. The CDR3 has 18 amino acids. Trimming cost V 4 bases and J 1 base; bases outside gene matches: 13. The V gene's germline CDR1 is SNHLY and CDR2 FYNNEI. Here the CDR3 reads CASSAPGLASPRSYEQYF. CDR3 sequence (DNA): TGTGCCAGCAGTGCCCCGGGACTAGCGAGCCCGAGGTCCTACGAGCAGTACTTC.

The CDR3 region is CASSSPKTVPNIQYF. For the CDR3, the DNA is TGTGCCAGCAGTAGCCCCAAGACTGTGCCGAACATTCAGTACTTC. The V gene is TRBV27, the J gene TRBJ2-4; unclear D gene. Trimming took 5 bases from V and 7 from J, leaving 18 bases between them. This CDR3 has 15 amino acids. Germline V gives CDR1 MNHEY, CDR2 SMNVEV (reference sequence).

The chain links TRBV10-3 to TRBJ2-3; D gene uncertain. The CDR3 totals 14 residues. V lost 0 bases, J lost 5 bases, and 9 bases lay in between. Germline-derived CDR1 and CDR2 are ENHRY and SYGVKD. The CDR3 loop is CAISESSQVDTQYF. The CDR3 DNA sequence: TGTGCCATCAGTGAGTCGAGCCAGGTAGATACGCAGTATTTT.

The genes are TRBV7-3 and TRBJ1-2; 8 nucleotides align to TRBD1. Trimming at V came to 8 bases and at J to 4 bases, leaving 6 bases not matched to a gene. Germline CDR1 reads SGHTA; CDR2 reads FQGTGA. This CDR3 is 13 amino acids long. CDR3: CASGPGGGYGYTF. As DNA, the CDR3 is TGTGCCAGCGGCCCAGGGGGCGGCTATGGCTACACCTTC.

This clone was seen more than once but under ten times. V is TRBV29-1 and J is TRBJ1-2, with D possibly matching TRBD1 (5 bases). Germline V gene lookup returns CDR1 SQVTM and CDR2 ANQGSEA. V lost 2 bases and J 2 bases, leaving 9 bases between the germline ends. The CDR3 consists of 13 residues. The CDR3 loop is CSVEKAGNYGYTF. Here the CDR3 DNA reads TGCAGCGTTGAAAAGGCAGGGAACTATGGCTACACCTTC.

V usage is TRBV7-2 and J usage is TRBJ2-1; no clear D. The V end was cut by 4 bases, the J end by 4 bases, with 8 bases between. CDR3 length equals 13 residues. Germline V gene sequence: CDR1 SGHTA, CDR2 FQGNSA. DNA of the CDR3: TGTGCCAGCAGCTCTAGAAGGTACAATGAGCAGTTCTTC. Encoded protein: CASSSRRYNEQFF. The complete variable domain, with remaining parts taken from reference TRBV7-2 and TRBJ2-1, reads GAGVSQSPSNKVTEKGKDVELRCDPISGHTALYWYRQSLGQGLEFLIYFQGNSAPDKSGLPSDRFSAERTGGSVSTLTIQRTQQEDSAVYLCASSSRRYNEQFFGPGTRLTVL.

The chain uses TRBV29-1 and TRBJ1-5; D remains ambiguous. Trimming left V 7 bases short and J 3 bases short, with 13 bases between. Germline CDR1 is SQVTM and CDR2 is ANQGSEA. The CDR3 runs 13 residues. In DNA, the CDR3 is TGCAGCGCTGGTAAGGGCAACAATCAGCCCCAGCATTTT. Encoded protein: CSAGKGNNQPQHF.

As to this clone: The sample holds other DNA sequences that translate to the same CDR3. This chain links TRBV30 with TRBJ2-7; D may be TRBD2 (6 bases). There are 12 residues in the CDR3. Germline V gene sequence: CDR1 GTSNPN, CDR2 SVGIG (reference sequence). Between the trimmed V and J ends, which lost 3 bases and 1 base, there was a span of 7 bases. CDR3 sequence reads: CAWSRGSYEQYF. In DNA form, the CDR3 reads TGTGCCTGGAGCCGGGGGTCCTACGAGCAGTACTTC.

This clone showed up just a few times. This sequence joins TRBV28 and TRBJ2-4; D gene ambiguous. The V gene lost 5 bases and the J gene lost 1 base, with 12 bases spanning the gap. The germline gives CDR1 MDHEN, CDR2 SYDVKM. This CDR3 comprises 15 residues. The CDR3 DNA reads as TGTGCCAGCAGTCCCAGGAGCTACGCCAAAAACATTCAGTACTTC. Residues: CASSPRSYAKNIQYF. Looking up the rest from reference TRBV28 and TRBJ2-4 gives the full variable domain: DVKVTQSSRYLVKRTGEKVFLECVQDMDHENMFWYRQDPGLGLRLIYFSYDVKMKEKGDIPEGYSVSREKKERFSLILESASTNQTSMYLCASSPRSYAKNIQYFGAGTRLSVL.